The TCR beta chain described here comes from a study of blood T cell repertoires in COVID-19. Study context: Acute and convalescent COVID-19 specimens originated in the United States, Italy and Spain.

Sequencing was performed with immunoSEQ multiplex PCR; in TCRdb, only in-frame clones are kept and a portion is missing. Among about 110,000 clones listed, roughly 82% were seen once. Per germline, CDR1 SGHNT and CDR2 YYREEE (reference sequence). V dropped 3 bases and J dropped 4; count of bases not matched to a gene: 17. The CDR3 is 18 amino acids. The sequence came from a woman in her 40s with acute or convalescent COVID-19. The source material was peripheral blood. V gene TRBV5-4 combines with J gene TRBJ1-2; 8 bases are shared with TRBD1. The CDR3 DNA reads as TGTGCCAGCAGCTGGGGACGGACAGGGTCCCCGGACGGCTATGGCTACACCTTC. Amino acid sequence: CASSWGRTGSPDGYGYTF.